This T cell receptor (beta chain) was profiled in a study of OX40 agonist ivuxolimab in advanced cancers. Clones were sequenced by immunoSEQ multiplex PCR, and TCRdb holds only the in-frame ones, with some missing. The data show tens of thousands of clones, with 70% to 90% seen just once and roughly 6% held by the top ten. Overall study findings and caveats: The authors did not determine the antigen specificity of the expanded peripheral T cells.

The CDR3 length is 15 residues. Germline V lookup: CDR1 SGDLS, CDR2 YYNGEE. Trimming pared 6 bases from V and 1 base from J, leaving 16 bases between. About this clone: Antigen unknown.

The clonotype comes from an adult with an advanced solid tumor such as melanoma, head and neck, liver or kidney cancer. This specimen consisted of CD4+ or CD8+ T cells sorted from blood, obtained in a trial of the OX40 agonist ivuxolimab. The V gene is TRBV9, the J gene TRBJ1-1; D not resolved. The CDR3 sequence: CASTPSWVRNTEAFF. The CDR3 DNA reads TGTGCCAGCACCCCGTCGTGGGTTCGGAACACTGAAGCTTTCTTT. The complete variable domain, with remaining parts taken from reference TRBV9 and TRBJ1-1, reads DSGVTQTPKHLITATGQRVTLRCSPRSGDLSVYWYQQSLDQGLQFLIQYYNGEERAKGNILERFSAQQFPDLHSELNLSSLELGDSALYFCASTPSWVRNTEAFFGQGTRLTVV.